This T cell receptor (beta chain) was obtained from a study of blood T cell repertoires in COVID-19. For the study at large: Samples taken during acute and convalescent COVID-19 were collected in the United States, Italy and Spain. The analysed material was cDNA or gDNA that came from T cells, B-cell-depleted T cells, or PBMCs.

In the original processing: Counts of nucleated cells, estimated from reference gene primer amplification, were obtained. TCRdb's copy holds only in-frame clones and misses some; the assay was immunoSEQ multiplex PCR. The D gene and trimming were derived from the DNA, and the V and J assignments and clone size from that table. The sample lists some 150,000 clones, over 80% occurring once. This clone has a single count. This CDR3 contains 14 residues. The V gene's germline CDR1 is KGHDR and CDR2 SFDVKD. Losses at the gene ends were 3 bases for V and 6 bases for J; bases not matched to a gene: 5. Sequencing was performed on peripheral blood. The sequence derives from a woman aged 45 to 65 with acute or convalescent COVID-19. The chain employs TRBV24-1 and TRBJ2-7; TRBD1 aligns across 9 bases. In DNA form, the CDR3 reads TGTGCCACCAGTGATGCGGGACAGGGAGGCGAGCAGTACTTC. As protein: CATSDAGQGGEQYF.